The 15 T cell receptor beta chains below all came from one sample that was sequenced in a study of control samples from healthy donors and cancer patients. Sequencing was performed with immunoSEQ multiplex PCR; in TCRdb, only in-frame clones are kept and a portion is missing. The sample records just over 90,000 clones, more than 85% being singletons. Sequenced: blood. The receptors here all came from a woman in her forties or fifties in good health.

This sequence joins TRBV2 and TRBJ1-5; D not certain. V lost 7 bases to trimming and J lost 0 bases, with 7 bases between them. Per germline, CDR1 SNHLY and CDR2 FYNNEI. The CDR3 is 13 amino acids. Written as DNA, the CDR3 is TGTGCCAGCACAGAGTATAGCAATCAGCCCCAGCATTTT. Its protein product is CASTEYSNQPQHF.

The V call is TRBV2, the J call TRBJ1-1; TRBD1 agrees at 7 bases. This CDR3 has 15 residues. Germline assignment: CDR1 SNHLY and CDR2 FYNNEI. Germline trimming cut 4 bases from V and 0 bases from J; bases unmatched to any gene: 5. This chain's CDR3 is CASSARQGLNTEAFF. The CDR3 DNA follows: TGTGCCAGCAGTGCGAGACAGGGACTGAACACTGAAGCTTTCTTT. Complete variable domain (other parts from reference TRBV2 and TRBJ1-1): EPEVTQTPSHQVTQMGQEVILRCVPISNHLYFYWYRQILGQKVEFLVSFYNNEISEKSEIFDDQFSVERPDGSNFTLKIRSTKLEDSAMYFCASSARQGLNTEAFFGQGTRLTVV.

The genes are TRBV2 and TRBJ1-4, with TRBD1 identical over 8 bases. CDR1 is SNHLY and CDR2 is FYNNEI in the germline V gene. V shed 5 bases, J shed 8 bases, and the junction held 7 bases outside the gene matches. The CDR3 contains 14 residues. CDR3 sequence: CASSRDRGQEKLFF. In DNA, the CDR3 is TGTGCCAGCAGTCGCGACAGGGGACAGGAAAAACTGTTTTTT.

This clone has a handful of counts. The chain's CDR3 is CASSLLTDRFKGYTF. The CDR3 bases are TGTGCCAGCAGCTTACTTACCGACAGGTTCAAAGGCTACACCTTC. The V call is TRBV7-9, the J call TRBJ1-2; D perhaps matches TRBD1 (6 bases). Germline assignment: CDR1 SEHNR and CDR2 FQNEAQ (reference sequence). CDR3 length equals 15 residues. V shed 2 bases and J shed 8 bases, with 18 bases lying between them.

The chain employs TRBV7-2 and TRBJ1-1; D remains unclear. The CDR3 totals 14 residues. Trimming took off 5 bases at V and 1 base at J, with 11 bases between the two ends. The germline V gene encodes CDR1 SGHTA and CDR2 FQGNSA. CDR3 bases: TGTGCCAGCAGCCCGATGCTGGGGAACACTGAAGCTTTCTTT. Protein product: CASSPMLGNTEAFF.

The table lists this clone with a count of one. The J gene is TRBJ1-1, the V gene TRBV6-2 or TRBV6-3; 7 nucleotides match TRBD1. The CDR3 length is 14 residues. J was trimmed by 4 bases and V by 5 bases; bases with no gene match: 7. Germline CDR1 is MNHEY and CDR2 is SVGEGT. The CDR3 coding sequence is TGTGCCAGCAGTGGCCAGGGGGGCGCCACTGAAGCTTTCTTT. This gives the protein CASSGQGGATEAFF.

The chain combines TRBV28 with TRBJ2-7, with TRBD1 matching over 8 bases. The germline V gene has CDR1 MDHEN and CDR2 SYDVKM. This CDR3 comprises 15 residues. Germline trimming cut 7 bases from V and 3 bases from J; bases unmatched to any gene: 11. CDR3 nucleotides: TGTGCCAGCACCGAAAACCCCGGACAGGGCTACGAGCAGTACTTC. Translation gives CASTENPGQGYEQYF. The full variable domain, with the rest looked up from reference TRBV28 and TRBJ2-7, is DVKVTQSSRYLVKRTGEKVFLECVQDMDHENMFWYRQDPGLGLRLIYFSYDVKMKEKGDIPEGYSVSREKKERFSLILESASTNQTSMYLCASTENPGQGYEQYFGPGTRLTVT.

On this clone: The sample carries other DNA sequences with the same CDR3. The chain recombines TRBV4-3 with TRBJ2-5, with D possibly being TRBD1 or TRBD2 (5 bases each). Germline lookup yields CDR1 LGHNA and CDR2 YSLEER. Trimming stripped 0 bases from V and 4 bases from J, with 9 bases between. The CDR3 is made up of 14 amino acids. This chain's CDR3 is CASSQDRGRETQYF. The CDR3, as DNA: TGCGCCAGCAGCCAAGATCGGGGCCGAGAGACCCAGTACTTC.

The chain uses TRBV7-3 and TRBJ2-1, with D maybe TRBD1 (5 bases). Germline CDR1 is SGHTA and CDR2 is FQGTGA. This CDR3 has 12 residues. V lost 3 bases and J 10 bases, leaving 10 bases between the germline ends. The CDR3 loop reads CASSFQGREQFF. CDR3 sequence (DNA): TGTGCCAGCAGCTTTCAGGGCCGAGAGCAGTTCTTC.

The gene calls are TRBV12-5 and TRBJ2-6; either TRBD1 or TRBD2 may fit D (5 bases each). This CDR3 is 22 amino acids long. V lost 0 bases and J 1 base, leaving 25 bases between the germline ends. Germline V gene data show CDR1 as LGHNT and CDR2 as FRNRAP. CDR3 in DNA: TGTGCTAGTGGTTTGGTAAGGTCAGGGACCGACCCTCTTCCTTCTGGGGCCAACGTCCTGACTTTC. Translated, it gives CASGLVRSGTDPLPSGANVLTF.

V and J are TRBV11-3 and TRBJ2-2, with a tentative D call TRBD2 (5 bases). Between the trimmed V and J ends, which lost 3 bases and 5 bases, there was a span of 16 bases. Germline values: CDR1 SGHNT, CDR2 YENEEA. The CDR3 spans 16 residues. The CDR3 DNA sequence: TGTGCCAGCAGCTTGGGAATTAGCGTGGGGACCGGGGAGCTGTTTTTT. It codes for CASSLGISVGTGELFF.

This rearrangement joins TRBV28 to TRBJ2-7; D not resolved. Germline CDR1 is MDHEN and CDR2 is SYDVKM. The CDR3 is made up of 13 amino acids. Deletions cut 5 bases from V and 3 bases from J, with 11 bases between. CDR3 DNA sequence: TGTGCCAGCAGTAGGGCAGACGGCTACGAGCAGTACTTC. Translating gives CASSRADGYEQYF.

The chain couples TRBV9 to TRBJ2-7, with D perhaps given as TRBD1 or TRBD2 (6 bases each). CDR3 length: 15 residues. The V end was cut by 4 bases, the J end by 0 bases, with 14 bases between. Germline CDR1 is SGDLS and CDR2 is YYNGEE. The CDR3 DNA follows: TGTGCCAGCAGCCTGGGGGCTAGCGCCTCCTACGAGCAGTACTTC. This gives the protein CASSLGASASYEQYF.

The chain recombines TRBV11-2 with TRBJ1-1; the D gene is possibly TRBD1 (5 bases). V lost 5 bases to trimming and J lost 0 bases, with 10 bases between them. The CDR3 covers 14 residues. Germline assignment: CDR1 SGHAT and CDR2 FQNNGV. The CDR3 DNA sequence: TGTGCCAGCAGCCTGACAGAACTGAACACTGAAGCTTTCTTT. Translating gives CASSLTELNTEAFF.

On this clone itself: The same CDR3 also results from other DNA sequences found in this sample. This rearrangement joins TRBV5-1 to TRBJ2-7; a weak D match, TRBD2 (7 bases). The length of the CDR3 is 12 residues. V lost 9 bases, J lost 5 bases, and 15 bases lay in between. Germline CDR1 reads SGHRS; CDR2 reads YFSETQ. CDR3 amino acids: CAMGGGLHEQYF. DNA of the CDR3: TGCGCCATGGGAGGGGGGCTGCACGAGCAGTACTTC.